These T cell receptor beta chains were read from a single sample in a study of control samples from healthy donors and cancer patients. Repertoires were generated with immunoSEQ multiplex PCR, while TCRdb's copy carries only in-frame clones and drops some. The sample includes under 150,000 clones, approximately 89% of them seen just once. Sequencing was done on a sample of PBMCs. Every receptor here comes from a man in his fifties with head and neck cancer. Each CDR3 is given with its conserved first and last residue. A D gene is named only where the DNA matches it firmly.

V gene	D gene	J gene	CDR3 length	CDR3 DNA	CDR3 protein
TRBV7-8	.	TRBJ1-4	16	TGTGCCGGAGGGGGGCTCGGGCTAGCAACTAATGAAAAACTGTTTTTT	CAGGGLGLATNEKLFF
TRBV5-1	.	TRBJ2-7	14	TGCGCCAGCACCCAGACAGGAGGCTCCTACGAGCAGTACTTC	CASTQTGGSYEQYF
TRBV13	TRBD1	TRBJ2-2	15	TGTGCCAGCAGCTTTGGACAGGGTGTCACCGGGGAGCTGTTTTTT	CASSFGQGVTGELFF
TRBV7-9	.	TRBJ2-7	13	TGTGCCAGCAGCTTAGAGCGCAGGGACGAGCAGTACTTC	CASSLERRDEQYF
TRBV7-9	.	TRBJ1-6	14	TGTGCTAGCAGCTTACTCGCAGGGGAATCACCCCTCCACTTT	CASSLLAGESPLHF
TRBV6-5	TRBD2	TRBJ2-4	16	TGTGCCAGCAGTTACTCCGGACTAGCGGGAGGAGACATTCAGTACTTC	CASSYSGLAGGDIQYF
TRBV6-4	TRBD1	TRBJ1-2	13	TGTGCCAGCAGTACCGGACAGGGTGATGGCTACACCTTC	CASSTGQGDGYTF
TRBV5-1	TRBD1	TRBJ2-5	15	TGCGCCAGCAGCTGGACGGGACAGGGAGGGGAGACCCAGTACTTC	CASSWTGQGGETQYF
TRBV6-1	.	TRBJ1-6	13	TGTGCCAGCAGTGAATACGTTCGGTCACCCCTCCACTTT	CASSEYVRSPLHF
TRBV7-2	.	TRBJ2-1	14	TGTGCCAGCAGCCTCGGCCATAGCGTGGATGAGCAGTTCTTC	CASSLGHSVDEQFF